This record concerns one T cell receptor beta chain sequence. The sample comes from a study of control samples from healthy donors and cancer patients. Germline CDR1 reads SGHDT; CDR2 reads YYEEEE. With 6 bases clipped from V and 7 bases from J, the junction kept 11 bases outside the gene matches. This CDR3 region has 16 residues. Method: immunoSEQ multiplex PCR; TCRdb's copy keeps in-frame clones and lacks some. The sample has fewer than 200,000 clones; 80% to 95% are singletons. Sequenced: blood. The sequence came from a woman aged 55 to 70 in good health. The chain employs TRBV5-6 and TRBJ2-2; 11 nucleotides match TRBD1. CDR3 sequence reads: CASTLDRGRLIGELFF. CDR3 DNA sequence: TGTGCCAGCACCCTGGACAGGGGGCGGCTTATCGGGGAGCTGTTTTTT. Drawing the rest from reference TRBV5-6 and TRBJ2-2, the complete variable domain is DAGVTQSPTHLIKTRGQQVTLRCSPKSGHDTVSWYQQALGQGPQFIFQYYEEEERQRGNFPDRFSGHQFPNYSSELNVNALLLGDSALYLCASTLDRGRLIGELFFGEGSRLTVL.